The 27 T cell receptor beta chains listed next were all sequenced from one sample in a study of molecular identifiers for immune sequencing clone quantification. MiXCR, applied by TCRdb to the PCR reads, yields one record per CDR3 protein. The sample holds some 96,000 distinct CDR3 sequences, less than 25% seen once. Sequenced material: naive CD8+ T cells from blood, with Jurkat cell RNA spiked in. This sample's subset: FACS-sorted CD8+CD4-CCR7+CD45RA+ naive T cells. These receptors originate from a human donor in good health. Some libraries in this study had Jurkat cell RNA spiked in.

This clonotype was observed at least ten times. This chain joins TRBV7-2 and TRBJ2-7; 16 bases agree with TRBD2. This CDR3 comprises 18 residues. V shed 4 bases and J 4 bases; nucleotides not matched to a gene: 10. The germline V gene has CDR1 SGHTA and CDR2 FQGNSA. The CDR3: CASSSGLAGGPWDYEQYF. CDR3 bases: TGTGCCAGCAGCTCGGGACTAGCGGGAGGGCCGTGGGATTACGAGCAGTACTTC.

As regards this clonotype: It may be a read error: a sequence one base away is much more abundant. The chain combines TRBV14 with TRBJ2-3; perhaps TRBD2 as D (5 bases). Trimming pared 2 bases from V and 5 bases from J, leaving 17 bases between. The CDR3 runs 16 residues. Per the germline V gene, CDR1 is SGHDN and CDR2 is FVKESK. In nucleotides, the CDR3 is TGTGCCAGCAGCCAAAATATCCTGAGAGGGAAAGATACGCAGTATTTT. As protein: CASSQNILRGKDTQYF.

This clonotype was recorded a few times. This chain joins TRBV4-3 and TRBJ2-1, with D tentatively TRBD2 (6 bases). Trimming took 1 base from V and 7 from J, leaving 14 bases between them. The CDR3 runs 15 residues. Germline V gene lookup returns CDR1 LGHNA and CDR2 YSLEER. CDR3 DNA: TGCGCCAGCAGCCAAGGGTCGGGAGCAGGTAATGAGCAGTTCTTC. This codes for CASSQGSGAGNEQFF.

This clonotype has more than one count but fewer than ten. The genes are TRBV12-3 or TRBV12-4 and TRBJ2-1; TRBD1 agrees at 10 bases. This CDR3 comprises 15 residues. Trimming cost V 3 bases and J 5 bases; bases outside gene matches: 4. The CDR3 region is CASSFRQGANNEQFF. The DNA for the CDR3 is TGTGCCAGCAGTTTTCGACAGGGGGCGAACAATGAGCAGTTCTTC.

This clonotype has a handful of counts. The gene calls are TRBV27 and TRBJ2-1; 11 bases match TRBD1. There are 16 residues in the CDR3. After removal of 0 bases from V and 6 bases from J, the junction contained 4 bases not matched to a gene. Germline-derived CDR1 and CDR2 are MNHEY and SMNVEV (reference sequence). Here the CDR3 DNA reads TGTGCCAGCAGTTTATCAGGCGGACAGGGGGCCAATGAGCAGTTCTTC. It yields the protein CASSLSGGQGANEQFF.

Comment on this clonotype: Lacking the conserved final phenylalanine or tryptophan, this CDR3 likely reflects a read error. This rearrangement joins TRBV7-9 to TRBJ2-5; the D gene is possibly TRBD2 (5 bases). CDR3 length equals 14 residues. From germline, CDR1 is SEHNR and CDR2 FQNEAQ (reference sequence). Trimming shortened V by 1 base and J by 5 bases, and 11 bases separated the two germline ends. For the CDR3, the DNA is TGTGCCAGCAGCTTAGAGGAACTAGGGGAGACCCAGTACCTC. Amino acid sequence: CASSLEELGETQYL.

This clonotype was observed many times. The chain has TRBV7-9 and TRBJ2-3; D remains unclear. V was trimmed by 6 bases and J by 6 bases, leaving 16 bases between them. This CDR3 region has 14 residues. Germline assignment: CDR1 SEHNR and CDR2 FQNEAQ (reference sequence). The CDR3: CASSPPWPRDTQYF. The CDR3 nucleotides read TGTGCCAGCAGTCCCCCGTGGCCCAGGGATACGCAGTATTTT.

The chain is built from TRBV4-3 and TRBJ2-1, with a weak D call TRBD2 (6 bases). CDR1 is LGHNA, CDR2 YSLEER, per germline. V was trimmed by 3 bases and J by 8 bases, leaving 20 bases between them. This CDR3 is 16 amino acids long. The CDR3 spells CASSHTGTPPGYEQFF. CDR3 nucleotides: TGCGCCAGCAGCCATACCGGGACTCCCCCTGGATATGAGCAGTTCTTC.

Only a few counts were recorded for this clonotype. This chain links TRBV30 with TRBJ2-1; TRBD2 agrees at 10 bases. After removal of 4 bases from V and 7 bases from J, the junction contained 7 bases not matched to a gene. This CDR3 is 14 amino acids long. The germline V gene encodes CDR1 GTSNPN and CDR2 SVGIG (reference sequence). DNA of the CDR3: TGTGCCTGGAACCTAGCGGGAGAGCGGAATGAGCAGTTCTTC. Translated, it gives CAWNLAGERNEQFF.

V usage is TRBV4-2 and J usage is TRBJ2-3, with 9 positions matching TRBD1. The CDR3 runs 14 residues. The germline V gene encodes CDR1 LGHNA and CDR2 YNFKEQ. V lost 4 bases and J lost 7; bases outside the gene matches: 6. CDR3 sequence reads: CASSPGTGLHTQYF. The CDR3 nucleotides are TGTGCCAGCAGCCCCGGGACAGGGTTACATACGCAGTATTTT.

This clonotype was found a few times. With a much larger clone just one base away, this may be a read error. V gene TRBV27 combines with J gene TRBJ2-3; D unclear. The CDR3 contains 13 residues. The germline V and J ends were trimmed by 6 bases and 2 bases, with 9 bases remaining between them. Germline V gene data show CDR1 as MNHEY and CDR2 as SMNVEV (reference sequence). This CDR3 is CASSNLNTDTQYF. The CDR3 nucleotides read TGTGCCAGCAGCAACCTTAACACAGATACGCAGTATTTT.

There are many counts of this clonotype. The rearrangement joins TRBV19 to TRBJ1-5; a weak D match, TRBD1 (5 bases). CDR1 and CDR2 (germline): LNHDA, SQIVND (reference sequence). V lost 8 bases and J lost 6, with 14 bases in between. This CDR3 region has 13 residues. The DNA of the CDR3 is TGTGCCAGTCAATATGGGGGAGGTCAGCCCCAGCATTTT. It specifies CASQYGGGQPQHF.

This clonotype was observed many times. V and J are TRBV2 and TRBJ2-2; TRBD1 is a possible D gene (5 bases). The CDR3 sequence is 14 residues long. The V end lost 6 bases, the J end lost 0 bases, and 8 bases lay between the germline ends. Looked up from germline, CDR1 is SNHLY and CDR2 is FYNNEI. The CDR3 sequence: CASRLGPNTGELFF. The CDR3 coding sequence is TGTGCCAGCAGGCTGGGGCCGAACACCGGGGAGCTGTTTTTT.

This clonotype was seen many times. V usage is TRBV5-6 and J usage is TRBJ1-1, with TRBD1 matching 10 bases. V shed 4 bases and J 13 bases; nucleotides not matched to a gene: 10. CDR3 length: 13 amino acids. CDR1 and CDR2 from the germline V gene are SGHDT and YYEEEE. CDR3 protein: CASSGGQGVDDFF. The CDR3 DNA is TGTGCCAGCAGCGGCGGACAGGGGGTCGACGATTTCTTT.

As to this clonotype: With a much larger clone just one base away, this may be a read error. The chain uses TRBV7-9 and TRBJ2-1; 13 nucleotides align to TRBD2. V lost 5 bases, J lost 0 bases, and 4 bases stayed unmatched. This CDR3 region has 17 residues. Germline CDR1 and CDR2: SEHNR and FQNEAQ (reference sequence). The CDR3 loop reads CASSGTSGTTSYNEQFF. The DNA for the CDR3 is TGTGCCAGCAGCGGGACTAGCGGGACGACCTCCTACAATGAGCAGTTCTTC.

This clonotype was observed many times. This sequence joins TRBV5-1 and TRBJ2-1, with D perhaps given as TRBD1 or TRBD2 (6 bases each). The ends were cut back, 3 bases at V and 4 bases at J, with 11 bases in the middle. Per germline, CDR1 SGHRS and CDR2 YFSETQ. This CDR3 is 14 amino acids long. The CDR3: CASSSGDTYNEQFF. For the CDR3, the DNA is TGCGCCAGCAGCTCGGGGGACACATACAATGAGCAGTTCTTC.

This clonotype was picked up many times. The chain carries TRBV5-4 and TRBJ2-7, with D perhaps matching TRBD2 (6 bases). The germline CDR1 and CDR2 sequences are SGHNT and YYREEE (reference sequence). Trimming cost V 1 base and J 3 bases, with 11 bases left between them. This CDR3 is 14 amino acids long. The CDR3 sequence is CASSLRDSVYEQYF. The DNA of the CDR3 is TGTGCCAGCAGCTTGAGGGACTCCGTCTACGAGCAGTACTTC.

This clonotype appeared many times. V and J are TRBV30 and TRBJ2-3, with 10 positions matching TRBD2. Per the germline V gene, CDR1 is GTSNPN and CDR2 is SVGIG (reference sequence). This CDR3 has 14 residues. V lost 4 bases to trimming and J lost 3 bases; unmatched junction nucleotides: 4. The CDR3 bases are TGTGCCTGGACTAGCGGGAGATCAACAGATACGCAGTATTTT. This sequence encodes CAWTSGRSTDTQYF. The entire variable domain, with the rest obtained from reference TRBV30 and TRBJ2-3, is as follows: SQTIHQWPATLVQPVGSPLSLECTVEGTSNPNLYWYRQAAGRGLQLLFYSVGIGQISSEVPQNLSASRPQDRQFILSSKKLLLSDSGFYLCAWTSGRSTDTQYFGPGTRLTVL.

The chain recombines TRBV7-9 with TRBJ2-7; D call uncertain. The CDR3 is made up of 15 amino acids. Germline V gives CDR1 SEHNR, CDR2 FQNEAQ (reference sequence). Trimming took 8 bases from V and 2 from J, leaving 19 bases between them. The CDR3 spells CASGSTLITAYEQYF. The CDR3, as DNA: TGTGCCAGCGGCTCCACTCTAATCACGGCCTACGAGCAGTACTTC.

Concerning this clonotype: In this CDR3 the conserved last residue, phenylalanine or tryptophan, is missing, so a read error is likely. No DNA is shown, since the ends of the CDR3 on it are uncertain; the CDR3 is the one TCRdb lists. The chain couples TRBV29-1 to TRBJ2-2. A total of 13 residues make up the CDR3, ends included. Germline V gene data show CDR1 as SQVTM and CDR2 as ANQGSEA. CDR3 sequence reads: CSVVGEDTGELLV.

This clonotype was detected a few times. This chain uses TRBV27 with TRBJ1-4; D remains ambiguous. V was trimmed by 8 bases and J by 5 bases, leaving 12 bases between them. This CDR3 contains 13 residues. Per the germline V gene, CDR1 is MNHEY and CDR2 is SMNVEV (reference sequence). CDR3 amino acids: CASQHRPNEKLFF. In DNA form, the CDR3 reads TGTGCCAGCCAACATCGGCCCAATGAAAAACTGTTTTTT.

This clonotype has just a few counts. The CDR3 DNA sequence: TGTGCCAGTGGGTATAGCGGGGCCAATGAGCAGTTCTTC. The encoded protein is CASGYSGANEQFF. V is TRBV19 and J is TRBJ2-1; 8 bases are shared with TRBD2. V lost 8 bases and J lost 6; bases outside the gene matches: 6. The CDR3 totals 13 residues. CDR1 and CDR2 (germline): LNHDA, SQIVND (reference sequence).

This clonotype was picked up many times. The gene calls are TRBV3-1 and TRBJ1-5, with D unclear. The germline CDR1 and CDR2 sequences are LGHDT and YNNKEL (reference sequence). The CDR3 length is 15 residues. V lost 3 bases to trimming and J lost 2 bases, with 11 bases between them. CDR3 loop: CASSHGESGNQPQHF. The CDR3 nucleotides read TGTGCCAGCAGCCATGGCGAATCGGGCAATCAGCCCCAGCATTTT.

This clonotype was seen more than once but under ten times. The chain is built from TRBV20-1 and TRBJ2-1; no clear D gene. The germline V gene has CDR1 DFQATT and CDR2 SNEGSKA (reference sequence). Trimming removed 6 bases from V and 6 bases from J, with 9 bases in between. The length of the CDR3 is 11 residues. For the CDR3, the DNA is TGCAGTGCGTCTCCGGGCAATGAGCAGTTCTTC. Translated: CSASPGNEQFF.

Of note for this clonotype: Given a much more abundant clone one base away, this may be a read error. The chain is built from TRBV6-5 and TRBJ1-6; 10 bases agree with TRBD1. The CDR3 loop spans 16 amino acids. Germline CDR1 MNHEY, CDR2 SVGAGI. The CDR3 loop reads CASRYSIGQGVSPLHF. The CDR3 nucleotides read TGTGCCAGCAGGTACTCGATCGGACAGGGGGTTTCACCCCTCCACTTT.

The chain carries TRBV7-8 and TRBJ2-5, with unresolved D. V was cut by 2 bases and J by 5 bases, with 12 bases left in between. CDR1 is SGHVS and CDR2 is FQNEAQ in the germline V gene. The CDR3 extends over 14 amino acids. The CDR3 loop is CASSLLGPRETQYF. The CDR3 coding sequence is TGTGCCAGCAGCTTATTGGGCCCCCGGGAGACCCAGTACTTC.

There are a few counts of this clonotype. This chain connects TRBV7-2 to TRBJ2-7; D possibly corresponds to TRBD1 (5 bases). Trimming left V 5 bases short and J 5 bases short, with 16 bases between. The CDR3 has 14 residues. The germline V gene encodes CDR1 SGHTA and CDR2 FQGNSA. The CDR3 region has the DNA TGTGCCAGCAGCCCCGGCAGGGCTTTAGACGAGCAGTACTTC. Translation gives CASSPGRALDEQYF.